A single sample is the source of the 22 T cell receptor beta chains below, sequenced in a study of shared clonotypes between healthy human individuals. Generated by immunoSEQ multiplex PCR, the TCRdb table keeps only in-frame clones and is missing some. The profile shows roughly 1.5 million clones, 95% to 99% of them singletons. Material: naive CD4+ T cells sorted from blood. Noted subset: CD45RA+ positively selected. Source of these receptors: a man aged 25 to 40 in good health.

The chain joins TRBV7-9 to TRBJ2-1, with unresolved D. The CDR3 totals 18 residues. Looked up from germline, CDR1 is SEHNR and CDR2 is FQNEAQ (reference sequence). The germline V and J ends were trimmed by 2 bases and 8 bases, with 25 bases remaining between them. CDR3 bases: TGTGCCAGCAGCTTACCCCGCCCCGGTGGCTACGTTCCCCATGAGCAGTTCTTC. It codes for CASSLPRPGGYVPHEQFF.

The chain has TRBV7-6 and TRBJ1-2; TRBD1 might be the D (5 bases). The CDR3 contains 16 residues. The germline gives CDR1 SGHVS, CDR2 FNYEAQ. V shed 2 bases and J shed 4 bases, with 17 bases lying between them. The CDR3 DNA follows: TGTGCCAGCAGCTTAAGGGACCGGGGGGAGGTCTATGGCTACACCTTC. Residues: CASSLRDRGEVYGYTF. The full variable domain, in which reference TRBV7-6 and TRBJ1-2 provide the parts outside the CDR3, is GAGVSQSPRYKVTKRGQDVALRCDPISGHVSLYWYRQALGQGPEFLTYFNYEAQQDKSGLPNDRFSAERPEGSISTLTIQRTEQRDSAMYRCASSLRDRGEVYGYTFGSGTRLTVV.

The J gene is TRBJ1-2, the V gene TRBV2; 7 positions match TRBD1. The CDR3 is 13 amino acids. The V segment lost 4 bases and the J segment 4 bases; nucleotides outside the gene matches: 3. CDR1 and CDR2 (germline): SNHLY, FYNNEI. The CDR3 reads CASSGQGPYGYTF. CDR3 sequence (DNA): TGTGCCAGCAGTGGACAGGGTCCCTATGGCTACACCTTC.

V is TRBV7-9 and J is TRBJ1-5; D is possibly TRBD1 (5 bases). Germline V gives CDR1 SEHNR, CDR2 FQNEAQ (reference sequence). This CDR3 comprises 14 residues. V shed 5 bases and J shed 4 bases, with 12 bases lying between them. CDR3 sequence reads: CASSRRGENQPQHF. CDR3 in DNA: TGTGCCAGCAGCCGACGGGGCGAAAATCAGCCCCAGCATTTT.

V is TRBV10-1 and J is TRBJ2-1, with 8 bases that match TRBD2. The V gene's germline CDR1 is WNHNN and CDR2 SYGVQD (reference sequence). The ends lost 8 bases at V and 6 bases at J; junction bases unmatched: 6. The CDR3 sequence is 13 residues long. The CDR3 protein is CASSGSGANEQFF. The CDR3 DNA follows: TGCGCCAGCTCAGGTAGCGGGGCCAATGAGCAGTTCTTC.

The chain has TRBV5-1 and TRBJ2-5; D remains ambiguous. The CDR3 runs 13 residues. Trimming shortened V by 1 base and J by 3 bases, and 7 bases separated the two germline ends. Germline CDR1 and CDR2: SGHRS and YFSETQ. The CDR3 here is CASSLMAEETQYF. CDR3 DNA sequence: TGCGCCAGCAGCTTGATGGCAGAAGAGACCCAGTACTTC.

The chain's CDR3 is CASSALDYRETQYF. The CDR3 coding sequence is TGTGCCAGCAGTGCCCTGGACTACCGAGAGACCCAGTACTTC. The chain combines TRBV6-1 with TRBJ2-5; D may be TRBD2 (6 bases). The CDR3 runs 14 residues. V was shortened by 4 bases and J by 4 bases, with 13 bases between the two germline ends. CDR1 and CDR2 from the germline V gene are MNHNS and SASEGT.

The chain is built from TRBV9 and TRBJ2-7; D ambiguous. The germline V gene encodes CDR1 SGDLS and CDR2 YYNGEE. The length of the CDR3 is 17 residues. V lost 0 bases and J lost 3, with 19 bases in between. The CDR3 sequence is CASSVVLWAGGDYEQYF. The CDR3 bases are TGTGCCAGCAGCGTAGTTTTATGGGCTGGCGGAGACTACGAGCAGTACTTC.

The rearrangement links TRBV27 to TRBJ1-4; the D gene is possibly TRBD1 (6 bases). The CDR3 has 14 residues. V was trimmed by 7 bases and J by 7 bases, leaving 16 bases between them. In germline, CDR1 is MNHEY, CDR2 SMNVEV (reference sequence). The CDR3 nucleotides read TGTGCCAGCAAGCTCCAGGGGAGGAGTGAAAAACTGTTTTTT. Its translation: CASKLQGRSEKLFF.

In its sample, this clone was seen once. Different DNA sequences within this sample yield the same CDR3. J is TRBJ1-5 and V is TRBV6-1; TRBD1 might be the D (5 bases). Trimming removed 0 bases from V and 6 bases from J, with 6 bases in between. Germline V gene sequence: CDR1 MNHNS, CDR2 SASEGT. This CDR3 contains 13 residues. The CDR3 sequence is CASSEAQGQPQHF. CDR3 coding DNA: TGTGCCAGCAGTGAAGCTCAGGGTCAGCCCCAGCATTTT.

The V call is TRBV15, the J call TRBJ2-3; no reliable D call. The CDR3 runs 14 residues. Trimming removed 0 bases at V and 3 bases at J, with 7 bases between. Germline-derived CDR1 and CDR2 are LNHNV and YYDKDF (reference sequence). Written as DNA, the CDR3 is TGTGCCACCAGCAGAGATTTTGGGACAGATACGCAGTATTTT. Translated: CATSRDFGTDTQYF.

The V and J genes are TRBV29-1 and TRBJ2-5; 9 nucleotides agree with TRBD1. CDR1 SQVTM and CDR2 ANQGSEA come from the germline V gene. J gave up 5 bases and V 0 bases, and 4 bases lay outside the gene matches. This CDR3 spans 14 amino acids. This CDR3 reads CSVEDTGGSETQYF. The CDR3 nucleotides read TGCAGCGTTGAAGATACAGGGGGCTCGGAGACCCAGTACTTC.

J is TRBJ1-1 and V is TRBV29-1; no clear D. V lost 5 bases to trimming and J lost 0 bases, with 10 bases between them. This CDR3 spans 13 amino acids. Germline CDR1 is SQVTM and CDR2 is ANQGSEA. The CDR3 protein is CSVQRILNTEAFF. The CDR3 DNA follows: TGCAGCGTTCAAAGAATCCTGAACACTGAAGCTTTCTTT.

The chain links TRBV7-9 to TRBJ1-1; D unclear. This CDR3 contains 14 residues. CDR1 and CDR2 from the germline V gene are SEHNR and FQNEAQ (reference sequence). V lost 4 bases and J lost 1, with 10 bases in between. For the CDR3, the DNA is TGTGCCAGCAGCTCCCTCGCAAAGAACACTGAAGCTTTCTTT. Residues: CASSSLAKNTEAFF.

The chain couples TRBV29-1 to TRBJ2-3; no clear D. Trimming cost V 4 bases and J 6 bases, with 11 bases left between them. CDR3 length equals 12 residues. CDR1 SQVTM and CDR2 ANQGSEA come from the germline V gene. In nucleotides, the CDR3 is TGCAGCGTTGGTGTAGCAAGGGATACGCAGTATTTT. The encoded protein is CSVGVARDTQYF.

CDR3 sequence reads: CASSFSTSGNTQYF. The CDR3 nucleotides read TGTGCCAGCAGTTTTTCCACTAGCGGGAATACGCAGTATTTT. The rearrangement uses TRBV6-5 and TRBJ2-3, with TRBD2 identical over 10 bases. V shed 4 bases and J 7 bases; nucleotides not matched to a gene: 5. The germline CDR1 and CDR2 sequences are MNHEY and SVGAGI. The CDR3 consists of 14 residues.

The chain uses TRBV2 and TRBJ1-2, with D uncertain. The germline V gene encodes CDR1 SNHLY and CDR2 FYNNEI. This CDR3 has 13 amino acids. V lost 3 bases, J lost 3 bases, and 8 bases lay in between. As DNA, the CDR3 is TGTGCCAGCAGTGACATCCCAGACTATGGCTACACCTTC. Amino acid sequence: CASSDIPDYGYTF.

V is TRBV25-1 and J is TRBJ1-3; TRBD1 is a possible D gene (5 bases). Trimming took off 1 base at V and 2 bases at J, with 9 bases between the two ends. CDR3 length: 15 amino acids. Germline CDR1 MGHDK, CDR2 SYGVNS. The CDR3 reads CASSESGRAGNTIYF. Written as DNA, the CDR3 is TGTGCCAGCAGTGAATCTGGCAGGGCTGGAAACACCATATATTTT.

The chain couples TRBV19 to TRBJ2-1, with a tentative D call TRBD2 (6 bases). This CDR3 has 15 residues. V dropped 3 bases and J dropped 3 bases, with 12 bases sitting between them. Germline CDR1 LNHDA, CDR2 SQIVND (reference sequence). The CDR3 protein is CASSIRELDYNEQFF. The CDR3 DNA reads TGTGCCAGTAGTATCCGGGAGCTGGACTACAATGAGCAGTTCTTC.

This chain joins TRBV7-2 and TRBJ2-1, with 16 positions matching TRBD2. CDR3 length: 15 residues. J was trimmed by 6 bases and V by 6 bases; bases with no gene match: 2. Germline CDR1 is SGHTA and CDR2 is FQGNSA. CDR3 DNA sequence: TGTGCCAGCAGGGGGACTAGCGGGAGGGCCAATGAGCAGTTCTTC. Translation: CASRGTSGRANEQFF.

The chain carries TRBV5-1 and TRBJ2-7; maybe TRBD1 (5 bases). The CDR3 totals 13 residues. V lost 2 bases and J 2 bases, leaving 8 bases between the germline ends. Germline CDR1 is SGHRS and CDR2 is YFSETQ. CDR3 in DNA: TGCGCCAGCAGCTTTCAGGGAACCTACGAGCAGTACTTC. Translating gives CASSFQGTYEQYF.

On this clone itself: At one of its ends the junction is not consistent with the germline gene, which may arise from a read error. In DNA, the CDR3 is TGTGCCAGTAGTATTTCTCCCCGGACTAACAGGATCTTC. The encoded protein is CASSISPRTNRIF. The chain is built from TRBV19 and TRBJ2-1, with D maybe TRBD2 (6 bases). Germline CDR1 reads LNHDA; CDR2 reads SQIVND (reference sequence). This CDR3 region has 13 residues.